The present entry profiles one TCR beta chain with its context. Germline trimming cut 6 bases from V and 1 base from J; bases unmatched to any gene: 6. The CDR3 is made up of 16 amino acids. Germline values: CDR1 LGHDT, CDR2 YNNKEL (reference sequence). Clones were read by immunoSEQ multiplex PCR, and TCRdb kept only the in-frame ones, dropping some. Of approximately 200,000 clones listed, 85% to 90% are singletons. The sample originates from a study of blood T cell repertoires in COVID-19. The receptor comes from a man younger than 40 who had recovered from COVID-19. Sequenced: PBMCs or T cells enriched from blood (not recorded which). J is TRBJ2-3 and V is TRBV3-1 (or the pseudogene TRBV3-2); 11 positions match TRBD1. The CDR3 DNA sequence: TGTGCCAGCAGATCTATGGGACAGGGGGGCACAGATACGCAGTATTTT. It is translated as CASRSMGQGGTDTQYF.